This T cell receptor (beta chain) was sequenced for a study of beta chain features in type 1 diabetes. Notes on the study in general: Highly expressing activated T cells could be over-counted with a cDNA template.

The study reverse transcribed the entire isolated RNA, so it sequenced expressed TCRB transcripts. The table came from immunoSEQ multiplex PCR; TCRdb's copy has only in-frame clones and leaves some out. The sample lists some 330,000 clones, about 11% seen once, with 0.015% to 0.02% in the top ten. V lost 1 base, J lost 5 bases, and 11 bases stayed unmatched. The CDR3 consists of 18 residues. Germline-derived CDR1 and CDR2 are LNHNV and YYDKDF (reference sequence). Comment on this clone: Its antigen is currently unknown.

The clonotype originates from a woman aged 25 to 39 in good health. The gene calls are TRBV15 and TRBJ2-1; 10 bases match TRBD2. Source material: naive CD4+ T cells from blood. The CDR3: CATSRALAGASGDNEQFF. In nucleotides, the CDR3 is TGTGCCACCAGCAGAGCGCTAGCGGGAGCCAGTGGGGACAATGAGCAGTTCTTC. The full variable domain, with the rest looked up from reference TRBV15 and TRBJ2-1, is DAMVIQNPRYQVTQFGKPVTLSCSQTLNHNVMYWYQQKSSQAPKLLFHYYDKDFNNEADTPDNFQSRRPNTSFCFLDIRSPGLGDTAMYLCATSRALAGASGDNEQFFGPGTRLTVL.